The 18 T cell receptor beta chains listed next were all sequenced from one sample in a study of blood T cell repertoires in COVID-19 (dated by TCRdb to about 2020). The library came from the immunoSEQ multiplex PCR assay. The immuneACCESS repertoire file appears here via TCRdb, limited to in-frame rearrangements. These files lack a portion of the clones; in checked studies, under half of the deficit traces to unresolved V genes, and the cause of the others is not known. The sample table holds 280,000 or so clones, of which 70% to 90% were seen once. The ten largest make up 2.1% of the sample. Sequencing used peripheral blood. These receptors came from a woman in her 30s who had recovered from COVID-19.

Written as DNA, the CDR3 is TGTGCCAGCAGCGCGCCCCTAGAGACCCAGTACTTC. Protein product: CASSAPLETQYF. The chain uses TRBV3-1 (or the pseudogene TRBV3-2) and TRBJ2-5; D gene ambiguous. Looked up from germline, CDR1 is LGHDT and CDR2 is YNNKEL (reference sequence). V lost 5 bases to trimming and J lost 4 bases, with 8 bases between them. The CDR3 consists of 12 residues.

V and J are TRBV27 and TRBJ1-1; TRBD1 agrees at 7 bases. The CDR3 has 12 amino acids. Germline CDR1 reads MNHEY; CDR2 reads SMNVEV (reference sequence). The trim removed 5 bases at V and 7 bases at J, leaving 4 bases unmatched. This chain's CDR3 is CASSATGIEAFF. In DNA, the CDR3 is TGTGCCAGCAGTGCGACAGGGATTGAAGCTTTCTTT.

This clone was detected a few times. The chain carries TRBV18 and TRBJ2-3; D is ambiguous. Trimming removed 5 bases at V and 1 base at J, with 16 bases between. CDR3 size: 16 residues. Per germline, CDR1 KGHSH and CDR2 LQKENI. The DNA for the CDR3 is TGTGCCAGCTCATCCGTTCTCACTATTCGCACAGATACGCAGTATTTT. This gives the protein CASSSVLTIRTDTQYF.

In its sample, this clone was seen a few times. This chain uses TRBV11-3 with TRBJ2-1, with TRBD2 matching over 10 bases. V lost 4 bases and J lost 9; bases outside the gene matches: 9. The CDR3 length is 15 residues. The germline V gene has CDR1 SGHNT and CDR2 YENEEA. CDR3 loop: CASSSGDSGGGEQFF. The CDR3 bases are TGTGCCAGCAGCTCCGGAGACAGCGGGGGGGGTGAGCAGTTCTTC.

The chain links TRBV5-1 to TRBJ2-7; TRBD1 matches 11 bases. This CDR3 is built from 15 residues. V trimming: 4 bases; J trimming: 3 bases; junction bases outside the gene matches: 6. Germline assignment: CDR1 SGHRS and CDR2 YFSETQ. CDR3 DNA sequence: TGCGCCAGCAGCGACCGGGACAGGGGGTACTACGAGCAGTACTTC. As protein: CASSDRDRGYYEQYF.

In this sample, this clone is medium-sized. The chain uses TRBV6-2 or TRBV6-3 and TRBJ2-7; D uncertain. Germline CDR1 MNHEY, CDR2 SVGEGT. V was trimmed by 2 bases and J by 5 bases, leaving 7 bases between them. The CDR3 totals 12 residues. The chain's CDR3 is CASSYPTDEQYF. The CDR3 nucleotides read TGTGCCAGCAGTTACCCCACAGACGAGCAGTACTTC.

The rearrangement joins TRBV30 to TRBJ1-2; no definite D call. Germline CDR1 and CDR2: GTSNPN and SVGIG (reference sequence). The CDR3 is made up of 12 amino acids. V shed 2 bases and J shed 7 bases, with 11 bases lying between them. CDR3 protein: CAWSIDLGGYTF. In nucleotides, the CDR3 is TGTGCCTGGAGTATCGACTTGGGTGGCTACACCTTC.

The chain recombines TRBV6-5 with TRBJ1-2; 9 nucleotides match TRBD1. The ends lost 10 bases at V and 8 bases at J; junction bases unmatched: 8. The CDR3 loop spans 12 amino acids. The germline V gene encodes CDR1 MNHEY and CDR2 SVGAGI. The CDR3: CATRQGDDGYTF. The CDR3 nucleotides read TGTGCCACCCGACAGGGGGATGACGGCTACACCTTC.

This clone has just a few counts. This chain uses TRBV5-6 with TRBJ1-1; TRBD1 is a possible D gene (6 bases). Between the trimmed V and J ends, which lost 2 bases and 7 bases, there was a span of 12 bases. The germline gives CDR1 SGHDT, CDR2 YYEEEE. CDR3 length: 13 residues. This CDR3 is CASSFEGVGEAFF. The CDR3, as DNA: TGTGCCAGCAGCTTCGAGGGGGTTGGTGAAGCTTTCTTT.

The chain joins TRBV5-1 to TRBJ2-5; D gene ambiguous. Trimming cost V 4 bases and J 0 bases, with 7 bases left between them. The germline gives CDR1 SGHRS, CDR2 YFSETQ. CDR3 size: 13 residues. The CDR3, as DNA: TGCGCCAGCAGCCCGCACAACCAAGAGACCCAGTACTTC. This translates into CASSPHNQETQYF.

This clone has a handful of counts. Other DNA sequences in this specimen translate into the identical CDR3. The J gene is TRBJ2-7, the V gene TRBV2, with no clear D. Deletions cut 4 bases from V and 0 bases from J, with 4 bases between. This CDR3 has 12 amino acids. Germline CDR1 reads SNHLY; CDR2 reads FYNNEI. CDR3 DNA sequence: TGTGCCAGCAGTGCCAGCTCCTACGAGCAGTACTTC. Translated, it gives CASSASSYEQYF.

The chain has TRBV3-1 (or the pseudogene TRBV3-2) and TRBJ1-4; possible D gene TRBD1, 5 bases. Trimming removed 0 bases from V and 5 bases from J, with 10 bases in between. Germline CDR1 and CDR2: LGHDT and YNNKEL (reference sequence). The CDR3 consists of 15 residues. The CDR3 is CASSQDRAGNEKLFF. The CDR3 coding sequence is TGTGCCAGCAGCCAAGATAGGGCAGGGAATGAAAAACTGTTTTTT.

This chain links TRBV19 with TRBJ2-7; 9 positions agree with TRBD1. The CDR3 has 13 amino acids. The trim removed 7 bases at V and 6 bases at J, leaving 7 bases unmatched. Germline CDR1 reads LNHDA; CDR2 reads SQIVND (reference sequence). The CDR3 region is CASIGTGTSEQYF. The CDR3 DNA reads as TGTGCCAGTATCGGGACAGGGACATCCGAGCAGTACTTC.

V is TRBV7-3 and J is TRBJ2-1; 9 bases agree with TRBD1. Germline CDR1 reads SGHTA; CDR2 reads FQGTGA. V was pared by 2 bases and J by 8 bases, with 4 bases of the junction left unmatched. The CDR3 sequence is 14 residues long. The CDR3 spells CASSLDRGTHEQFF. In DNA, the CDR3 is TGTGCCAGCAGCTTAGACAGGGGGACCCATGAGCAGTTCTTC.

This chain joins TRBV9 and TRBJ1-6; 9 bases match TRBD1. Germline V gene data show CDR1 as SGDLS and CDR2 as YYNGEE. This CDR3 region has 15 residues. V trimming: 0 bases; J trimming: 9 bases; junction bases outside the gene matches: 4. CDR3 in DNA: TGTGCCAGCAGCGTAGACGGGGACAGGGCTTCACCCCTCCACTTT. Its protein product is CASSVDGDRASPLHF.

Written as DNA, the CDR3 is TGCGCCAGCAGCCAAGATAGGGGCGCGGGGGGCTACACCTTC. Protein product: CASSQDRGAGGYTF. The rearrangement uses TRBV4-3 and TRBJ1-2; perhaps TRBD1 as D (5 bases). The germline V and J ends were trimmed by 0 bases and 8 bases, with 13 bases remaining between them. The germline gives CDR1 LGHNA, CDR2 YSLEER. This CDR3 has 14 amino acids.

The chain uses TRBV6-6 and TRBJ2-2; a weak D match, TRBD2 (6 bases). The CDR3 extends over 15 amino acids. From germline, CDR1 is MNHNY and CDR2 SVGAGI (reference sequence). Trimming removed 6 bases from V and 5 bases from J, with 16 bases in between. The CDR3 region has the DNA TGTGCCAGCAGCCGGGACCCCGGAGGGACCGGGGAGCTGTTTTTT. As protein: CASSRDPGGTGELFF.

A few counts support this clone. The chain couples TRBV7-9 to TRBJ1-1, with D possibly being TRBD1 (6 bases). Germline V gene lookup returns CDR1 SEHNR and CDR2 FQNEAQ (reference sequence). The CDR3 spans 13 residues. Trimming removed 5 bases at V and 6 bases at J, with 13 bases between. The CDR3 sequence is CASSTRGEAEAFF. CDR3 DNA sequence: TGTGCCAGCAGCACCAGGGGCGAGGCTGAAGCTTTCTTT.